This entry features one TCR beta chain sequence. Its antigen is unknown. This specimen belongs to a study of CXCR3-negative and CXCR3-positive naive CD8 T cells. Findings and limits, study-wide: CXCR3-negative naive cells had less hydrophobic TRB CDR3s than did CXCR3-positive naive cells.

Libraries of TRB cDNA were made by 5' RACE and carried UMIs. TCRdb reprocessed the 5' RACE reads, keeping one entry per CDR3 protein, no DNA. Its table lists about 130,000 distinct CDR3 sequences. This TCR was recovered from a human donor in good health. Some clones in this sample may be carry-over from other donors' samples. Specimen: naive CXCR3+ CD8+ T cells from blood. Subset: CD45RO-CCR7+CD27+CD95- naive CD8+ T cells expressing CXCR3 (TNR3+).

The CDR3 sequence is CASSLDEANSDTQYF. V and J are TRBV7-9 and TRBJ2-3. CDR3 length: 15 residues. Germline-derived CDR1 and CDR2 are SEHNR and FQNEAQ (reference sequence). The variable domain in full, with the rest retrieved from reference TRBV7-9 and TRBJ2-3, is DTGVSQNPRHKITKRGQNVTFRCDPISEHNRLYWYRQTLGQGPEFLTYFQNEAQLEKSRLLSDRFSAERPKGSFSTLEIQRTEQGDSAMYLCASSLDEANSDTQYFGPGTRLTVL.